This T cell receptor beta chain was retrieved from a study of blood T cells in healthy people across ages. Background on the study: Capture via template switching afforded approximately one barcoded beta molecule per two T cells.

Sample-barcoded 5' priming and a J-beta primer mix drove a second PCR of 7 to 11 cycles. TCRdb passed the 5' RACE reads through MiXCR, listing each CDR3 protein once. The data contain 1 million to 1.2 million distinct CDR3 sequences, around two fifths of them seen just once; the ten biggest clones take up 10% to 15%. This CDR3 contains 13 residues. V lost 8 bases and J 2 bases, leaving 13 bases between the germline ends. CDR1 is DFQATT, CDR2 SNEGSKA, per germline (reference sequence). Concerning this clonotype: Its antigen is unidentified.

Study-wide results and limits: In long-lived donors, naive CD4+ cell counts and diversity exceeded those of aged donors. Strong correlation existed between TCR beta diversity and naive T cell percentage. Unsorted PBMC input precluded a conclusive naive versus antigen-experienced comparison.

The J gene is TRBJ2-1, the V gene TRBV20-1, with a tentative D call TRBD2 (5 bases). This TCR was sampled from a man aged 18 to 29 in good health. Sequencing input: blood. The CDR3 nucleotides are TGCAGTCAACTGAGAGGGCCCTACAATGAGCAGTTCTTC. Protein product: CSQLRGPYNEQFF.